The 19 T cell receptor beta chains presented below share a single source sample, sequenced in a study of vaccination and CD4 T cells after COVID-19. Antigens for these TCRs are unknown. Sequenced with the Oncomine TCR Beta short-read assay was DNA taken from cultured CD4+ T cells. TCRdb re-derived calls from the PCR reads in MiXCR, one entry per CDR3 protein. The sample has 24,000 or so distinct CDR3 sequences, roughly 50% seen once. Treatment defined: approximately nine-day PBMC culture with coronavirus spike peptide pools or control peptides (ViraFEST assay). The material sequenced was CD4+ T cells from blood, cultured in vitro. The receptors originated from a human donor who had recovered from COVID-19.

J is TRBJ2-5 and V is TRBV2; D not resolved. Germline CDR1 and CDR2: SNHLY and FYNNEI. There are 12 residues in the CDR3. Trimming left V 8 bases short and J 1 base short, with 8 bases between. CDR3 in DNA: TGTGCCAGCGTTGGCTTCCAAGAGACCCAGTACTTC. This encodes CASVGFQETQYF.

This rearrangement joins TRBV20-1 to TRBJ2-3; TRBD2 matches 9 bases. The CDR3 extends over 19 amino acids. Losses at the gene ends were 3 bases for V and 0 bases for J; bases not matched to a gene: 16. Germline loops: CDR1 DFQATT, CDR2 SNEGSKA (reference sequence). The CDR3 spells CSASATKGASGASTDTQYF. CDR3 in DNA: TGCAGTGCTAGCGCGACTAAGGGGGCTAGCGGGGCTAGCACAGATACGCAGTATTTT.

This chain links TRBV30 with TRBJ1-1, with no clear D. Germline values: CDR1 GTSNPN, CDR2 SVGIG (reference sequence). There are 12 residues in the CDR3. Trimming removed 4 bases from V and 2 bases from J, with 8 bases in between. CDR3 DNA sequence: TGTGCCTGGAACCGGGGAAACACTGAAGCTTTCTTT. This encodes CAWNRGNTEAFF.

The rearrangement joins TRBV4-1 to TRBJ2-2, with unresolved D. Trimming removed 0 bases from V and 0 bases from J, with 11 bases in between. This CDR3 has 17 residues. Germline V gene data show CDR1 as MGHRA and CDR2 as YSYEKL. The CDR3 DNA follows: TGCGCCAGCAGCCAAGAGGCGGTCATCGCGAACACCGGGGAGCTGTTTTTT. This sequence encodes CASSQEAVIANTGELFF.

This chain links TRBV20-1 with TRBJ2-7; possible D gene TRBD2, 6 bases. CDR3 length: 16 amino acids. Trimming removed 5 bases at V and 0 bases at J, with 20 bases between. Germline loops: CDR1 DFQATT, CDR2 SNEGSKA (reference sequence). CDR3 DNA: TGCAGTGCTCGCTACATTGCGGGGCGAAGCTCCTACGAGCAGTACTTC. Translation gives CSARYIAGRSSYEQYF.

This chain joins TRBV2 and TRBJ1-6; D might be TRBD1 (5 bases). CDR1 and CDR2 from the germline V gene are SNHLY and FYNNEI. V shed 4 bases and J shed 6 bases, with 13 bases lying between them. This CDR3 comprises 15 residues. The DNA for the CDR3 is TGTGCCAGCAGTGCCCTCGAGGGGCGTAATTCACCCCTCCACTTT. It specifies CASSALEGRNSPLHF.

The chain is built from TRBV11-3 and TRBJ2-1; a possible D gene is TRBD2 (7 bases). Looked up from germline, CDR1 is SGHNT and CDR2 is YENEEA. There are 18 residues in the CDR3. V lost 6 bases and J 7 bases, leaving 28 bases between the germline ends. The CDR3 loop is CASRGGGFGAAEPNEQFF. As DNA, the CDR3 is TGTGCCAGCAGGGGCGGGGGCTTCGGAGCAGCGGAGCCAAATGAGCAGTTCTTC.

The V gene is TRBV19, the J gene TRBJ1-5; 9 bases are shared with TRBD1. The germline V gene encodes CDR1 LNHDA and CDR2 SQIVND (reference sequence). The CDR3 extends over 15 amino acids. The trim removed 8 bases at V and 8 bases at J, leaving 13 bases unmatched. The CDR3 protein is CASSTQGAPLEPQHF. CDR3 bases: TGTGCCAGTTCCACACAGGGGGCACCTTTAGAGCCCCAGCATTTT. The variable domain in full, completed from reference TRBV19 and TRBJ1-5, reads DGGITQSPKYLFRKEGQNVTLSCEQNLNHDAMYWYRQDPGQGLRLIYYSQIVNDFQKGDIAEGYSVSREKKESFPLTVTSAQKNPTAFYLCASSTQGAPLEPQHFGDGTRLSIL.

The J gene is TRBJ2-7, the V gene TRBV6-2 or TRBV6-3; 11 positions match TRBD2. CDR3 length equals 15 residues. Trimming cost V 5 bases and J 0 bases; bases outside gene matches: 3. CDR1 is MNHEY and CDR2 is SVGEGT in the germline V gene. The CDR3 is CASSSTSGGSYEQYF. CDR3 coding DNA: TGTGCCAGCAGTAGCACTAGCGGGGGCTCCTACGAGCAGTACTTC.

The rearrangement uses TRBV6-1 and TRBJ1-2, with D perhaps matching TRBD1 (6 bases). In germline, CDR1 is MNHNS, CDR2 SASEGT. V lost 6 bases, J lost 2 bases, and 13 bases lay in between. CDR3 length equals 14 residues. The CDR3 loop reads CASSNHRVNYGYTF. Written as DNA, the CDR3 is TGTGCCAGCAGCAATCACAGGGTCAACTATGGCTACACCTTC.

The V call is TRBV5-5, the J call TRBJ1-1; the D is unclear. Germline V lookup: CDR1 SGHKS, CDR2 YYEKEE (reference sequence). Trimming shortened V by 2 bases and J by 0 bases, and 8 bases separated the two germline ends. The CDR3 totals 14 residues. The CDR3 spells CASSFDWVNTEAFF. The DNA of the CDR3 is TGTGCCAGCAGCTTCGACTGGGTGAACACTGAAGCTTTCTTT.

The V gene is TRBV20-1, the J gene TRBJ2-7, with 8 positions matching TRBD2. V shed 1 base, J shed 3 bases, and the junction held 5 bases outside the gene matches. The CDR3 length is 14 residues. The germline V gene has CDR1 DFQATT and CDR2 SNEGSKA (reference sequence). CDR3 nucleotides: TGCAGTGCTAGAGCGGGACTAGGGGTCTACGAGCAGTACTTC. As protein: CSARAGLGVYEQYF.

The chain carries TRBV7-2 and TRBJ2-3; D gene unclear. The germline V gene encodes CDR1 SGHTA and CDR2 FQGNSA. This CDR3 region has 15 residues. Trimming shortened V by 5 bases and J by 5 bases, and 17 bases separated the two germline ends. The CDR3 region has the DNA TGTGCCAGCAGCCAGCTCGGGCTAGAAGGAGATACGCAGTATTTT. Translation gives CASSQLGLEGDTQYF.

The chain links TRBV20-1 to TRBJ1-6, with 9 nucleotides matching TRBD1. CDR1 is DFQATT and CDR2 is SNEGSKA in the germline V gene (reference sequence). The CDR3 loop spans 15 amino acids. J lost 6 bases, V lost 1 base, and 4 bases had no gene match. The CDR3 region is CSARGTGAGNSPLHF. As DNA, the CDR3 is TGCAGTGCTAGAGGGACAGGGGCCGGTAATTCACCCCTCCACTTT.

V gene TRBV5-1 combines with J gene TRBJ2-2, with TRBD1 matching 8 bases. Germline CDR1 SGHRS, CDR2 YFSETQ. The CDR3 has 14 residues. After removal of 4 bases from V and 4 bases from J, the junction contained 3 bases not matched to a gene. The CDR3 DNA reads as TGCGCCAGCAGCCCAGGGGGCGGCACCGGGGAGCTGTTTTTT. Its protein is CASSPGGGTGELFF.

CDR3 DNA: TGCAGTGCTAAGGGGAAGCCTGAAGCTTTCTTT. It yields the protein CSAKGKPEAFF. The rearrangement uses TRBV20-1 and TRBJ1-1; maybe TRBD1 (5 bases). This CDR3 spans 11 amino acids. V was shortened by 4 bases and J by 6 bases, with 9 bases between the two germline ends. CDR1 is DFQATT and CDR2 is SNEGSKA in the germline V gene (reference sequence).

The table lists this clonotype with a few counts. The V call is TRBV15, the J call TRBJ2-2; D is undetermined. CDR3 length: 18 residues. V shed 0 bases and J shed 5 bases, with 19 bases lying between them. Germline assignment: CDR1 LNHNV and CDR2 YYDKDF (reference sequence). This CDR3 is CATSRDPATSPRTGELFF. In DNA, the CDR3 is TGTGCCACCAGCAGAGATCCGGCGACCTCCCCTCGGACCGGGGAGCTGTTTTTT.

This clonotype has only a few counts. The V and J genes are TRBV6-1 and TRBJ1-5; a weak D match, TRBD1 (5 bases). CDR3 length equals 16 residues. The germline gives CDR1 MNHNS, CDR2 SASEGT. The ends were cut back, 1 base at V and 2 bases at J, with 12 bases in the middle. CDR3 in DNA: TGTGCCAGCAGTGAAGAGGAAGGAGGGGGCAATCAGCCCCAGCATTTT. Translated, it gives CASSEEEGGGNQPQHF.

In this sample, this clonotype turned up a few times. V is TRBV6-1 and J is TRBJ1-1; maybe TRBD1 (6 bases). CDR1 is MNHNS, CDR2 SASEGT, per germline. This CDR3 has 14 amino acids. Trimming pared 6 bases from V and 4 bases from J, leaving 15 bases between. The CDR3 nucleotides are TGTGCCAGCAGCCCCCGGGGGCGGAGCACTGAAGCTTTCTTT. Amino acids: CASSPRGRSTEAFF.